Listed below are T cell receptor beta chains from one sample, sequenced in a study of CD8+ T cells in alopecia areata. Sequencing used immunoSEQ multiplex PCR; TCRdb keeps in-frame clones, though not all of them. This sample has about 210,000 clones, with around three fifths found just once. The sample in question was CD4+ T cells sorted from blood, obtained at week 4, from a patient treated with tofacitinib. The receptor set was obtained from a human donor with alopecia areata. Both conserved end residues are part of each CDR3. D genes are given only for firm matches.

D: TRBD1
V: TRBV6-1
CDR3: CASSDPGTGSGYTF

D: NA
V: TRBV18
CDR3: CASSPPLGGGHEQFF

D: NA
V: TRBV5-1
CDR3: CASSATGTPTQETQYF

D: NA
V: TRBV4-3
CDR3: CASSLLGGGDSPLHF

D: NA
V: TRBV6-5
CDR3: CASSYGVYGSYEQYF

D: NA
V: TRBV29-1
CDR3: CSVGQSGTGELFF

D: NA
V: TRBV20-1
CDR3: CSAGRLEQYF

D: NA
V: TRBV5-1
CDR3: CASSRMTSGVEQFF

D: NA
V: TRBV5-1
CDR3: CASSVQGTQYF

D: NA
V: TRBV4-3
CDR3: CASSQFPPGATQETQYF

D: NA
V: TRBV4-3
CDR3: CASSQGGGGRTNEKLFF

D: NA
V: TRBV27
CDR3: CASSQRGSTDTQYF

D: NA
V: TRBV30
CDR3: CAWSVTGNQPQHF

D: TRBD1
V: TRBV7-9
CDR3: CASSLGTGNGYTF

D: TRBD2
V: TRBV7-2
CDR3: CASSPTAGGATDTQYF

D: NA
V: TRBV29-1
CDR3: CSVGSRQVLETQYF

D: NA
V: TRBV12-5
CDR3: CASGLGFPGELFF

D: TRBD2
V: TRBV29-1
CDR3: CSGAGLAGLDTQYF

D: NA
V: TRBV5-6
CDR3: CASSLGVMGGNQPQHF

D: TRBD1
V: TRBV7-2
CDR3: CASSVPPGQGAAEQYF

D: NA
V: TRBV10-3
CDR3: CAISERHVDETQYF

D: NA
V: TRBV9
CDR3: CASSPGTPPNTQYF

D: TRBD1
V: TRBV19
CDR3: CASTRARTGGTMNTEAFF

D: NA
V: TRBV5-1
CDR3: CASSRGTETYEQYF

D: NA
V: TRBV7-8
CDR3: CASSLGASNQPQHF

D: NA
V: TRBV9
CDR3: CASSVGPSTDTQYF

D: NA
V: TRBV27
CDR3: CASSFGGHGYTF

D: NA
V: TRBV7-3
CDR3: CASSSRAGGEAFF

D: NA
V: TRBV25-1
CDR3: CASRPPGRGRSGYTF

D: NA
V: TRBV6-1
CDR3: CASSDGLYVYTF

D: NA
V: TRBV6-5
CDR3: CASSYSGRGSYEQYF

D: NA
V: TRBV30
CDR3: CAWKSNTEAFF

D: NA
V: TRBV5-1
CDR3: CASSLAPVNTEAFF

D: TRBD1
V: TRBV29-1
CDR3: CSALRQGRVGYTF

D: NA
V: TRBV7-9
CDR3: CASSLAQGMNARDTQYF

D: NA
V: TRBV15
CDR3: CATSRVKQPQHF

D: NA
V: TRBV15
CDR3: CATSGQGRGTGDTQYF

D: NA
V: TRBV2
CDR3: CASSEAGWGAHEQYF

D: TRBD1
V: TRBV29-1
CDR3: CSVDGTDLNTEAFF